Listed below are T cell receptor beta chains from one sample, sequenced in a study of brain T cells in children with intractable seizures. Assay used: immunoSEQ multiplex PCR; TCRdb lists only in-frame clones, some missing. The sample shows about 80,000 clones, around nine tenths of them seen only once. The starting material was peripheral blood, obtained at surgery. These TCRs come from a girl aged 2-10 years with Rasmussen encephalitis and intractable seizures. Both conserved end residues are part of each CDR3. Fields, in order: V gene, J gene, clone size, D gene, CDR3 protein, CDR3 DNA. The D gene is left open where the match is weak. Expanded clones get a size class; other rows say once, few or many, or leave the size out.

v_gene: TRBV2; j_gene: TRBJ2-1; abundance: .; d_gene: .; CDR3aa: CASQGQVYEQFF; CDR3nt: TGTGCCAGCCAGGGGCAGGTGTATGAGCAGTTCTTC
v_gene: TRBV30; j_gene: TRBJ2-7; abundance: .; d_gene: .; CDR3aa: CAWSVVARASYEQYF; CDR3nt: TGTGCCTGGAGTGTTGTAGCGCGAGCCTCCTACGAGCAGTACTTC
v_gene: TRBV28; j_gene: TRBJ2-5; abundance: .; d_gene: .; CDR3aa: CASSQQGTGETQYF; CDR3nt: TGTGCCAGCAGCCAACAGGGGACTGGGGAGACCCAGTACTTC
v_gene: TRBV24-1; j_gene: TRBJ2-1; abundance: once; d_gene: .; CDR3aa: CATSDVAPLGNEQFF; CDR3nt: TGTGCCACCAGTGATGTGGCGCCCTTGGGCAATGAGCAGTTCTTC
v_gene: TRBV27; j_gene: TRBJ2-1; abundance: .; d_gene: .; CDR3aa: CASSFPSSYNEQFF; CDR3nt: TGTGCCAGCAGTTTTCCATCCTCCTACAATGAGCAGTTCTTC
v_gene: TRBV10-1; j_gene: TRBJ2-1; abundance: .; d_gene: TRBD2; CDR3aa: CASSWTSGGDNEQFF; CDR3nt: TGCGCCAGCAGTTGGACTAGCGGGGGGGACAATGAGCAGTTCTTC
v_gene: TRBV27; j_gene: TRBJ1-4; abundance: .; d_gene: .; CDR3aa: CASSDAGTLGEKLFF; CDR3nt: TGTGCCAGCAGTGATGCCGGGACTTTGGGAGAAAAACTGTTTTTT
v_gene: TRBV7-6; j_gene: TRBJ1-5; abundance: few; d_gene: .; CDR3aa: CASSSRASDSNQPQHF; CDR3nt: TGTGCCAGCAGTAGCAGGGCCTCCGATAGCAATCAGCCCCAGCATTTT
v_gene: TRBV10-3; j_gene: TRBJ2-6; abundance: .; d_gene: TRBD1; CDR3aa: CAIRQGALISGANVLTF; CDR3nt: TGTGCCATAAGACAGGGAGCCCTAATCTCTGGGGCCAACGTCCTGACTTTC
v_gene: TRBV2; j_gene: TRBJ1-6; abundance: .; d_gene: .; CDR3aa: CASIGQARSPLHF; CDR3nt: TGTGCCAGCATTGGGCAGGCAAGGTCACCCCTCCACTTT
v_gene: TRBV2; j_gene: TRBJ2-2; abundance: .; d_gene: .; CDR3aa: CASSELRSGELFF; CDR3nt: TGTGCCAGCAGTGAGTTGCGGTCCGGGGAGCTGTTTTTT
v_gene: TRBV14; j_gene: TRBJ1-3; abundance: once; d_gene: .; CDR3aa: CASSQSVFVSSGNTIYF; CDR3nt: TGTGCCAGCAGCCAGTCCGTATTTGTGAGCTCTGGAAACACCATATATTTT
v_gene: TRBV29-1; j_gene: TRBJ1-1; abundance: .; d_gene: .; CDR3aa: CSVELNTEAFF; CDR3nt: TGCAGCGTTGAGTTGAACACTGAAGCTTTCTTT
v_gene: TRBV5-4; j_gene: TRBJ2-5; abundance: .; d_gene: .; CDR3aa: CASSRPRETQYF; CDR3nt: TGTGCCAGCAGCCGGCCGAGGGAGACCCAGTACTTC
v_gene: TRBV2; j_gene: TRBJ2-3; abundance: .; d_gene: .; CDR3aa: CASRFRALADTQYF; CDR3nt: TGTGCCAGCAGGTTTCGGGCTCTGGCAGATACGCAGTATTTT